This T cell receptor beta chain comes out of a study of PD-L1 blockade in urothelial cancer. This CDR3 region has 16 residues. Germline V gene data show CDR1 as KGHSH and CDR2 as LQKENI. The J segment lost 4 bases and the V segment lost 0 bases, leaving 3 bases of the junction unmatched. Profiled with immunoSEQ multiplex PCR; TCRdb holds only in-frame clones, not every one. The sample has 35,000 or so clones; approximately 34% are singletons. The cohort comprised individuals with locally advanced or metastatic urothelial carcinoma. The sequence came from a man aged 55 to 69 with urothelial cancer. This chain joins TRBV18 and TRBJ2-2, with 9 nucleotides matching TRBD1. Sequencing used tumor tissue, obtained before atezolizumab (anti-PD-L1) treatment. This CDR3 reads CASSPPSGQGTGELFF. The CDR3 nucleotides read TGTGCCAGCTCACCACCGTCGGGACAGGGCACCGGGGAGCTGTTTTTT.